Following are 14 T cell receptor beta chains from one sample sequenced in a study of T-cell memory formation after mild COVID-19. TCRdb analysed the 5' RACE reads with MiXCR anew, one entry per CDR3 protein. This sample has fewer than 400,000 distinct CDR3 sequences, with approximately 15% found just once. The source material was PBMCs or a T cell subset sorted from them (not recorded which). Source of these receptors: a man younger than 35 who had mild COVID-19 (a few samples of this study predate the infection). Cell type and time point are not known.

This clonotype was counted between two and nine times. V gene TRBV25-1 combines with J gene TRBJ2-1, with a weak D call TRBD2 (7 bases). Germline V lookup: CDR1 MGHDK, CDR2 SYGVNS. V was cut by 4 bases and J by 9 bases, with 13 bases left in between. The length of the CDR3 is 13 residues. CDR3 bases: TGTGCCAGCAGTGCCCAAAGGGGGGGTGAGCAGTTCTTC. It is translated as CASSAQRGGEQFF.

DNA for the CDR3: TGTGCCAGCAGCTCCGGGACCCGTCTTGGAGCCCAGTACTTC. This sequence encodes CASSSGTRLGAQYF. This rearrangement joins TRBV11-2 to TRBJ2-5; D may be TRBD1 or TRBD2 (5 bases each). CDR1 is SGHAT, CDR2 FQNNGV, per germline. This CDR3 has 14 amino acids. The V gene lost 4 bases and the J gene lost 9 bases, with 18 bases spanning the gap.

This clonotype was seen a few times. The V and J genes are TRBV18 and TRBJ2-5, with D possibly TRBD2 on 6 matching bases. V lost 3 bases and J 4 bases, leaving 12 bases between the germline ends. Looked up from germline, CDR1 is KGHSH and CDR2 is LQKENI. The CDR3 is 14 residues long. The DNA for the CDR3 is TGTGCCAGCTCACCTCAGGGTAGCGGAGAGACCCAGTACTTC. Translation gives CASSPQGSGETQYF.

In its sample, this clonotype was seen a few times. The genes are TRBV15 and TRBJ1-3, with D unresolved. CDR1 is LNHNV and CDR2 is YYDKDF in the germline V gene (reference sequence). This CDR3 region has 15 residues. V lost 3 bases and J lost 7, with 16 bases in between. CDR3 sequence: CATSSHGYSRNTIYF. The CDR3 DNA reads as TGTGCCACCAGCAGTCACGGCTATTCCCGGAACACCATATATTTT.

This clonotype was seen only a few times. The J gene is TRBJ2-2, the V gene TRBV6-5, with 8 bases matching TRBD2. Looked up from germline, CDR1 is MNHEY and CDR2 is SVGAGI. The junction had 3 bases not matched to a gene; V was cut back by 0 bases and J by 3 bases. The CDR3 consists of 16 residues. CDR3 in amino acids: CASSYSLAGYTGELFF. As DNA, the CDR3 is TGTGCCAGCAGTTACTCCCTAGCGGGTTACACCGGGGAGCTGTTTTTT.

This clonotype was found a few times. The V call is TRBV28, the J call TRBJ2-2, with D possibly matching TRBD1 (6 bases). The V gene's germline CDR1 is MDHEN and CDR2 SYDVKM. The CDR3 is made up of 14 amino acids. The V gene lost 10 bases and the J gene lost 3 bases, with 15 bases spanning the gap. CDR3 DNA sequence: TGTGCCACCTACCCGGGACAACACACCGGGGAGCTGTTTTTT. Translating it yields CATYPGQHTGELFF.

This clonotype has a handful of counts. The chain recombines TRBV7-6 with TRBJ2-4, with D maybe TRBD1 (5 bases). V was pared by 3 bases and J by 0 bases, with 21 bases between. The CDR3 has 19 amino acids. The germline CDR1 and CDR2 sequences are SGHVS and FNYEAQ. The CDR3 sequence: CASSLRVPGQPSAKNIQYF. DNA of the CDR3: TGTGCCAGCAGCTTGAGAGTTCCAGGGCAGCCTTCAGCCAAAAACATTCAGTACTTC.

There are a few counts of this clonotype. This sequence joins TRBV12-5 and TRBJ1-4; D is possibly TRBD1 (6 bases). This CDR3 region has 16 residues. The V and J ends lost 6 bases and 6 bases respectively, with 20 bases between them. Germline CDR1 and CDR2: LGHNT and FRNRAP. CDR3 loop: CASGDGGGAEYEKLFF. The CDR3 nucleotides read TGTGCTAGTGGCGACGGCGGGGGCGCTGAGTATGAAAAACTGTTTTTT.

This chain links TRBV29-1 with TRBJ1-1; the match to TRBD1 covers 7 bases. This CDR3 has 18 amino acids. CDR1 and CDR2 from the germline V gene are SQVTM and ANQGSEA. The trim removed 5 bases at V and 0 bases at J, leaving 18 bases unmatched. Here the CDR3 reads CSVPHLPGQSALNTEAFF. CDR3 nucleotides: TGCAGCGTTCCCCATCTCCCGGGACAGAGCGCTCTGAACACTGAAGCTTTCTTT.

This clonotype was counted only a few times. This sequence joins TRBV5-1 and TRBJ2-1, with a weak D call TRBD2 (5 bases). V was cut by 4 bases and J by 1 base, with 18 bases left in between. CDR1 is SGHRS, CDR2 YFSETQ, per germline. This CDR3 comprises 17 residues. In DNA, the CDR3 is TGCGCCAGCAGCCTACAACCTGGAGGTCCATCCTACAATGAGCAGTTCTTC. Protein sequence: CASSLQPGGPSYNEQFF. The complete variable domain, with remaining parts taken from reference TRBV5-1 and TRBJ2-1, reads KAGVTQTPRYLIKTRGQQVTLSCSPISGHRSVSWYQQTPGQGLQFLFEYFSETQRNKGNFPGRFSGRQFSNSRSEMNVSTLELGDSALYLCASSLQPGGPSYNEQFFGPGTRLTVL.

The rearrangement links TRBV6-2 or TRBV6-3 to TRBJ1-1, with 9 bases matching TRBD1. Germline-derived CDR1 and CDR2 are MNHEY and SVGEGT. After removal of 6 bases from V and 2 bases from J, the junction contained 10 bases not matched to a gene. The CDR3 runs 16 residues. CDR3 region: CASSYGGQGINTEAFF. For the CDR3, the DNA is TGTGCCAGCAGCTACGGCGGACAGGGGATTAACACTGAAGCTTTCTTT.

The chain employs TRBV7-9 and TRBJ2-4, with D possibly being TRBD2 (5 bases). V lost 1 base and J 6 bases, leaving 10 bases between the germline ends. Germline assignment: CDR1 SEHNR and CDR2 FQNEAQ (reference sequence). This CDR3 has 14 amino acids. CDR3: CASSLGAEGNIQYF. The CDR3 DNA follows: TGTGCCAGCAGCTTAGGGGCAGAGGGAAACATTCAGTACTTC. Together with reference TRBV7-9 and TRBJ2-4, the CDR3 gives the full variable domain: DTGVSQNPRHKITKRGQNVTFRCDPISEHNRLYWYRQTLGQGPEFLTYFQNEAQLEKSRLLSDRFSAERPKGSFSTLEIQRTEQGDSAMYLCASSLGAEGNIQYFGAGTRLSVL.

The V gene is TRBV20-1, the J gene TRBJ2-7; 9 nucleotides line up with TRBD1. CDR1 and CDR2 from the germline V gene are DFQATT and SNEGSKA (reference sequence). V was pared by 3 bases and J by 3 bases, with 9 bases of the junction left unmatched. There are 15 residues in the CDR3. Here the CDR3 reads CSASRGTGSIYEQYF. Here the CDR3 DNA reads TGCAGTGCTAGTAGGGGGACAGGGTCCATCTACGAGCAGTACTTC.

CDR3 in amino acids: CATKGGRGYEQYV. In DNA form, the CDR3 reads TGTGCCACCAAGGGAGGCAGGGGGTACGAGCAGTACGTC. The chain has TRBV24-1 and TRBJ2-7, with TRBD1 as a possible D gene (7 bases). The CDR3 consists of 13 residues. CDR1 is KGHDR and CDR2 is SFDVKD in the germline V gene. V lost 8 bases, J lost 4 bases, and 14 bases lay in between.